A single sample gave rise to the 11 T cell receptor beta chains below, sequenced in a study of identical twins. Each CDR3 protein gets one entry after TCRdb re-called the 5' RACE reads with MiXCR. The data hold 420,000 or so distinct CDR3 sequences, with around 20% observed a single time. The sequencing input was naive T cells sorted from blood. The source of these receptors is a man aged 45-65 years in good health.

The V gene is TRBV27, the J gene TRBJ2-7, with TRBD2 identical over 7 bases. This CDR3 spans 15 amino acids. Germline V gene lookup returns CDR1 MNHEY and CDR2 SMNVEV (reference sequence). The V segment lost 6 bases and the J segment 2 bases; nucleotides outside the gene matches: 10. The CDR3 nucleotides read TGTGCCAGCAGCCAAATTGGTAGCGGGCCCTACGAGCAGTACTTC. Protein: CASSQIGSGPYEQYF.

This clonotype occurred many times. DNA of the CDR3: TGTGCCAGCAGCGTAGCCCTCGACACGTACGAGCAGTACTTC. Translation gives CASSVALDTYEQYF. J is TRBJ2-7 and V is TRBV9; D is unclear. The germline CDR1 and CDR2 sequences are SGDLS and YYNGEE. The CDR3 length is 14 residues. Trimming removed 0 bases at V and 4 bases at J, with 11 bases between.

The V and J genes are TRBV27 and TRBJ2-7; 9 bases agree with TRBD1. CDR1 and CDR2 from the germline V gene are MNHEY and SMNVEV (reference sequence). The CDR3 spans 15 residues. V gave up 5 bases and J gave up 3 bases; unmatched junction bases: 8. CDR3 bases: TGTGCCAGCAGTACCCGGACAGGGGTGAACTACGAGCAGTACTTC. Encoded protein: CASSTRTGVNYEQYF.

This clonotype has just a few counts. The chain is built from TRBV10-3 and TRBJ2-3; TRBD1 matches at 8 bases. The V segment lost 4 bases and the J segment 0 bases; nucleotides outside the gene matches: 3. CDR3 size: 15 residues. Germline-derived CDR1 and CDR2 are ENHRY and SYGVKD. The CDR3 DNA reads TGTGCCATCAGTGGTTGGACAGGGAGCACAGATACGCAGTATTTT. Translating gives CAISGWTGSTDTQYF.

This clonotype appeared many times. V usage is TRBV27 and J usage is TRBJ1-5; D is unresolved. This CDR3 spans 14 amino acids. Germline loops: CDR1 MNHEY, CDR2 SMNVEV (reference sequence). V dropped 6 bases and J dropped 1 base, with 10 bases sitting between them. CDR3 sequence (DNA): TGTGCCAGCAGCCCTTCGGGCAGCAATCAGCCCCAGCATTTT. Protein sequence: CASSPSGSNQPQHF.

This clonotype was counted once. This rearrangement joins TRBV2 to TRBJ1-1; D unclear. Trimming took 1 base from V and 6 from J, leaving 9 bases between them. This CDR3 has 13 residues. Germline V CDR1 and CDR2: SNHLY, FYNNEI. CDR3 region: CASSEVETAEAFF. Here the CDR3 DNA reads TGTGCCAGCAGTGAAGTGGAGACCGCTGAAGCTTTCTTT.

This chain links TRBV7-2 with TRBJ1-1; D remains ambiguous. Germline CDR1 and CDR2: SGHTA and FQGNSA. CDR3 length equals 16 residues. The V and J ends lost 3 bases and 0 bases respectively, with 14 bases between them. The CDR3 sequence: CASSLGLGIMNTEAFF. CDR3 coding DNA: TGTGCCAGCAGCTTGGGCCTGGGTATTATGAACACTGAAGCTTTCTTT.

This clonotype was counted a few times. The chain links TRBV6-2 or TRBV6-3 to TRBJ1-5, with D possibly being TRBD1 (6 bases). V gave up 5 bases and J gave up 0 bases, with 14 bases separating them. The germline gives CDR1 MNHEY, CDR2 SVGEGT. The CDR3 has 16 residues. Here the CDR3 reads CASSPRTVHSNQPQHF. The CDR3 coding sequence is TGTGCCAGCAGTCCGAGGACAGTCCATAGCAATCAGCCCCAGCATTTT.

This clonotype was seen many times. The V and J genes are TRBV20-1 and TRBJ2-7; 9 positions match TRBD1. This CDR3 is built from 12 residues. Germline V gene lookup returns CDR1 DFQATT and CDR2 SNEGSKA (reference sequence). Trimming at V came to 5 bases and at J to 3 bases, leaving 2 bases not matched to a gene. CDR3 sequence: CSAGDRDYEQYF. The CDR3 DNA reads as TGCAGTGCTGGGGACAGGGACTACGAGCAGTACTTC.

This clonotype has a count of ten or more. V and J are TRBV10-3 and TRBJ2-3; the D gene is possibly TRBD1 (6 bases). This CDR3 is built from 13 residues. The germline V gene has CDR1 ENHRY and CDR2 SYGVKD. With 4 bases removed from V and 1 base from J, the gap between germline ends came to 6 bases. The CDR3 spells CAISGQGTDTQYF. The CDR3 DNA reads TGTGCCATCAGTGGACAGGGCACAGATACGCAGTATTTT.

The table lists this clonotype with a few counts. The rearrangement joins TRBV20-1 to TRBJ1-1; D possibly corresponds to TRBD1 (6 bases). Germline V CDR1 and CDR2: DFQATT, SNEGSKA (reference sequence). This CDR3 spans 13 amino acids. Trimming removed 3 bases at V and 6 bases at J, with 14 bases between. CDR3 residues: CSASAGQMAEAFF. CDR3 coding DNA: TGCAGTGCTAGTGCCGGACAGATGGCTGAAGCTTTCTTT.